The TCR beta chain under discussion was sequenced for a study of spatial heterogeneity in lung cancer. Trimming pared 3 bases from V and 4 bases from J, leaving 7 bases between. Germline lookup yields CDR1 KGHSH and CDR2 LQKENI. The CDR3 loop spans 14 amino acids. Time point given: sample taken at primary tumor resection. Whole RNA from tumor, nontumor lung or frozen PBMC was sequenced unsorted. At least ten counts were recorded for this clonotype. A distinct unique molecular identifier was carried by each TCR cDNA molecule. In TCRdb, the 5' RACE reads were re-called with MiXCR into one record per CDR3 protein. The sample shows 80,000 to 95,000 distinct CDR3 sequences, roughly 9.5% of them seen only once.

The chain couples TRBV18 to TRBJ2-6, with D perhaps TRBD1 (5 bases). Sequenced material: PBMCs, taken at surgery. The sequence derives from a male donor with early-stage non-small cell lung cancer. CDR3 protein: CASSPGPGANVLTF. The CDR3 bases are TGTGCCAGCTCACCGGGGCCCGGGGCCAACGTCCTGACTTTC.